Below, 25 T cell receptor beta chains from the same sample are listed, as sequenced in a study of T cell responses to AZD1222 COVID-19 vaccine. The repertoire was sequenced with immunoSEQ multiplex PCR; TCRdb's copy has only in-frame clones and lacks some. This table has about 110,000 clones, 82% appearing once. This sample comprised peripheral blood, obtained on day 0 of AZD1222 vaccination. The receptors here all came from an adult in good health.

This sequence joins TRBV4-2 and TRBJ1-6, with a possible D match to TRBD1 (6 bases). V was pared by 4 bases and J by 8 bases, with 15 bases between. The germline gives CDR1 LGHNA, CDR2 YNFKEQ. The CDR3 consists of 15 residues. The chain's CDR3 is CASSRPGGADSPLHF. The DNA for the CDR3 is TGTGCCAGCAGCCGGCCGGGGGGGGCGGATTCACCCCTCCACTTT.

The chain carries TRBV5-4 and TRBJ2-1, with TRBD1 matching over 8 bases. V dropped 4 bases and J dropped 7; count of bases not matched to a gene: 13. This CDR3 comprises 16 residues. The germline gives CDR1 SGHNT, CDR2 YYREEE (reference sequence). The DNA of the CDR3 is TGTGCCAGCAGCCGAGACGGACAGGGAAGGAGGAATGAGCAGTTCTTC. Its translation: CASSRDGQGRRNEQFF.

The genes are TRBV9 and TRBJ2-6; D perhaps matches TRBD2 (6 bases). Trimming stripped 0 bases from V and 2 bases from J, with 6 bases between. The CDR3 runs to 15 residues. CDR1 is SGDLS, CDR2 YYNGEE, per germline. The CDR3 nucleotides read TGTGCCAGCAGCGTAGGCGGGGCTGGGGCCAACGTCCTGACTTTC. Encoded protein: CASSVGGAGANVLTF. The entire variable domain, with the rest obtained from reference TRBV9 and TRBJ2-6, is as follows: DSGVTQTPKHLITATGQRVTLRCSPRSGDLSVYWYQQSLDQGLQFLIQYYNGEERAKGNILERFSAQQFPDLHSELNLSSLELGDSALYFCASSVGGAGANVLTFGAGSRLTVL.

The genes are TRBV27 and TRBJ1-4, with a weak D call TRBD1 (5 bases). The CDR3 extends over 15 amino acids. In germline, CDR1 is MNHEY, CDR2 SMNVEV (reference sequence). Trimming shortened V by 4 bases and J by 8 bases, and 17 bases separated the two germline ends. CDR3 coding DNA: TGTGCCAGCAGTTCGAGGGACGGACTCCTAGAAAAACTGTTTTTT. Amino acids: CASSSRDGLLEKLFF. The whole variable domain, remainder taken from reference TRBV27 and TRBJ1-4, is EAQVTQNPRYLITVTGKKLTVTCSQNMNHEYMSWYRQDPGLGLRQIYYSMNVEVTDKGDVPEGYKVSRKEKRNFPLILESPSPNQTSLYFCASSSRDGLLEKLFFGSGTQLSVL.

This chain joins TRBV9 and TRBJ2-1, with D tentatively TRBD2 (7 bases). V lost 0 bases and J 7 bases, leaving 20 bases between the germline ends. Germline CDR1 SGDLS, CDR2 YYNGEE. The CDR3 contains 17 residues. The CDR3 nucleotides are TGTGCCAGCAGCGTAGCTGTAGGGCGGGGGCTCGGGAATGAGCAGTTCTTC. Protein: CASSVAVGRGLGNEQFF. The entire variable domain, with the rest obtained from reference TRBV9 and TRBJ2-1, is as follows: DSGVTQTPKHLITATGQRVTLRCSPRSGDLSVYWYQQSLDQGLQFLIQYYNGEERAKGNILERFSAQQFPDLHSELNLSSLELGDSALYFCASSVAVGRGLGNEQFFGPGTRLTVL.

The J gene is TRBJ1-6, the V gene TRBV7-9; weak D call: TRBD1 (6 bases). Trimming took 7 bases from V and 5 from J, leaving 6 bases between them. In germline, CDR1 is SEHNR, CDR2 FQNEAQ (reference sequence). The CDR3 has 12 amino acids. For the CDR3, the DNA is TGTGCCAGCACAGGGGATAATTCACCCCTCCACTTT. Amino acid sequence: CASTGDNSPLHF. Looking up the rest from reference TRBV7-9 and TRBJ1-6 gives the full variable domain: DTGVSQNPRHKITKRGQNVTFRCDPISEHNRLYWYRQTLGQGPEFLTYFQNEAQLEKSRLLSDRFSAERPKGSFSTLEIQRTEQGDSAMYLCASTGDNSPLHFGNGTRLTVT.

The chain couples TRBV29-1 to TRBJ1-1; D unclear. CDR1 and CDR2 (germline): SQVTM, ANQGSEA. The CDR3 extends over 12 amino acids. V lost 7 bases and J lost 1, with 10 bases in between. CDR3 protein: CSAGPGNTEAFF. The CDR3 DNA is TGCAGCGCAGGTCCGGGGAACACTGAAGCTTTCTTT.

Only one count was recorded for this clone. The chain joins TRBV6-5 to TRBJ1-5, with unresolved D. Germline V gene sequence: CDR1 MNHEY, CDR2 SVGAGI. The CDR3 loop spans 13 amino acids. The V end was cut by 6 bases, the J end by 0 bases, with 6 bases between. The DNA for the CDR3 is TGTGCCAGCAGGGAGATTAGCAATCAGCCCCAGCATTTT. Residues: CASREISNQPQHF.

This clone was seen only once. The CDR3 loop reads CASSQDLGLAGAGDTQYF. CDR3 DNA sequence: TGTGCCAGCAGCCAAGATCTGGGACTAGCGGGGGCCGGGGATACGCAGTATTTT. The chain couples TRBV3-1 (or the pseudogene TRBV3-2) to TRBJ2-3, with 14 positions matching TRBD2. V dropped 0 bases and J dropped 6; count of bases not matched to a gene: 8. CDR1 LGHDT and CDR2 YNNKEL come from the germline V gene (reference sequence). This CDR3 spans 18 amino acids.

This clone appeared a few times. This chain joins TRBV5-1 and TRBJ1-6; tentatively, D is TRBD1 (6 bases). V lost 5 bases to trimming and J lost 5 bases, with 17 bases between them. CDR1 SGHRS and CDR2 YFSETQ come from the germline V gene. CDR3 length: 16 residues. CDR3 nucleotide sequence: TGCGCCAGCAGTTATCGTCAGGGGTCGGATAATTCACCCCTCCACTTT. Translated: CASSYRQGSDNSPLHF.

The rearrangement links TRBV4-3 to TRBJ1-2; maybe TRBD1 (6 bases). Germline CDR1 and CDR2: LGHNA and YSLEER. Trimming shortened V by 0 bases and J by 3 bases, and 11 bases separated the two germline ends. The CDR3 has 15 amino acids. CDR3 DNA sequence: TGCGCCAGCAGCCAAGATCCCCAGGGGCACTATGGCTACACCTTC. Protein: CASSQDPQGHYGYTF.

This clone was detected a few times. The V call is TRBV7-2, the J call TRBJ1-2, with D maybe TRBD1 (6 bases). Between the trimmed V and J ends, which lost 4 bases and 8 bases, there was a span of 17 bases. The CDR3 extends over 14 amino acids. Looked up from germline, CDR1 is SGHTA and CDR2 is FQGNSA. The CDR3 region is CASSSPLRQAGYTF. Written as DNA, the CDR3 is TGTGCCAGCAGCTCCCCCCTTAGACAGGCCGGCTACACCTTC.

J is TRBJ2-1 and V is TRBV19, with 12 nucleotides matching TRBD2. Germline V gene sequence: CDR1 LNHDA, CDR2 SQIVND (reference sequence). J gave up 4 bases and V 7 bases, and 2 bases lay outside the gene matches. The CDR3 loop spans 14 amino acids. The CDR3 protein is CASMTSGGYNEQFF. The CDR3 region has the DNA TGTGCCAGTATGACTAGCGGGGGTTACAATGAGCAGTTCTTC.

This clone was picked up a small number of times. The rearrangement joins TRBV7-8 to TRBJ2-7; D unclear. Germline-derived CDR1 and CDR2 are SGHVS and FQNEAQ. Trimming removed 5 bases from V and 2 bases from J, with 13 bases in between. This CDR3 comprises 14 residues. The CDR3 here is CASSVTTVAYEQYF. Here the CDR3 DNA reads TGTGCCAGCAGCGTCACCACAGTCGCCTACGAGCAGTACTTC.

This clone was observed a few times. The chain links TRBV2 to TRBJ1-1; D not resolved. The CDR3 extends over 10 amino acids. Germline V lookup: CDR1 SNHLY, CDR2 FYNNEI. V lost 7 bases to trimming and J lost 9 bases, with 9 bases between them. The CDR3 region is CASMIRQAFF. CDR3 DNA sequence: TGTGCCAGCATGATCAGGCAAGCTTTCTTT.

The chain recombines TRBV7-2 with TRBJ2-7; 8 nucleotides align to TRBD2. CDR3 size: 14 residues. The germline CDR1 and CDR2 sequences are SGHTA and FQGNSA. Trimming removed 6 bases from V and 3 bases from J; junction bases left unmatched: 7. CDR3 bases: TGTGCCAGCAGGAGCGGGAGCAAATTCTACGAGCAGTACTTC. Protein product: CASRSGSKFYEQYF.

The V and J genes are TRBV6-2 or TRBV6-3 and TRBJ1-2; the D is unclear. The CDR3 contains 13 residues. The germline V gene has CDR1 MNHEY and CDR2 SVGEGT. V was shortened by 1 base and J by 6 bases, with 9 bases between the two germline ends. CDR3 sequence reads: CASSYFENHGYTF. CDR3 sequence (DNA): TGTGCCAGCAGTTACTTCGAAAACCATGGCTACACCTTC.

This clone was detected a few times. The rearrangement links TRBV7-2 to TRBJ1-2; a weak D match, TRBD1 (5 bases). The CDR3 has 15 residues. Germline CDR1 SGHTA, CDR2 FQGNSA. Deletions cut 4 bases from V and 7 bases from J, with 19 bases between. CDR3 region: CASSSEMRGRGGYTF. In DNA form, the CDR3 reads TGTGCCAGCAGCTCAGAGATGCGGGGACGGGGTGGCTACACCTTC.

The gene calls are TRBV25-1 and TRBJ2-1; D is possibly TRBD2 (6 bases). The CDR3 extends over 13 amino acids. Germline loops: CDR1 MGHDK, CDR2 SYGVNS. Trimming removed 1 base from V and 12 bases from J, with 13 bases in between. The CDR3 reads CASSEWGDPGQFF. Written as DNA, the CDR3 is TGTGCCAGCAGTGAATGGGGGGACCCGGGGCAGTTCTTC.

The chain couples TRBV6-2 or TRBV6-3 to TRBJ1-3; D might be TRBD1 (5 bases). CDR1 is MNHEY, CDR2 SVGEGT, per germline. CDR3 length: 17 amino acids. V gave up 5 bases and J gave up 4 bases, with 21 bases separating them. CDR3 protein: CASSPALSRVSGNTIYF. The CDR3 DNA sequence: TGTGCCAGCAGTCCAGCCCTTTCCAGGGTGTCCGGAAACACCATATATTTT.

CDR3 nucleotide sequence: TGTGCCAGTAGTATAGGGGGGACGGCAGGCAATCAGCCCCAGCATTTT. Amino acid sequence: CASSIGGTAGNQPQHF. The chain joins TRBV19 to TRBJ1-5; a possible D gene is TRBD1 (5 bases). With 1 base removed from V and 2 bases from J, the gap between germline ends came to 12 bases. CDR1 LNHDA and CDR2 SQIVND come from the germline V gene (reference sequence). CDR3 length: 16 amino acids. Looking up the rest from reference TRBV19 and TRBJ1-5 gives the full variable domain: DGGITQSPKYLFRKEGQNVTLSCEQNLNHDAMYWYRQDPGQGLRLIYYSQIVNDFQKGDIAEGYSVSREKKESFPLTVTSAQKNPTAFYLCASSIGGTAGNQPQHFGDGTRLSIL.

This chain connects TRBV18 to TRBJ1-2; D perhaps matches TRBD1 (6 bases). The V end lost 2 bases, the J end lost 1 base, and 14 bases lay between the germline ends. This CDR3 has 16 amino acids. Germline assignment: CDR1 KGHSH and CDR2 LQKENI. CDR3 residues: CASSPKTGAHNYGYTF. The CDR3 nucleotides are TGTGCCAGCTCACCAAAAACGGGGGCCCATAACTATGGCTACACCTTC.

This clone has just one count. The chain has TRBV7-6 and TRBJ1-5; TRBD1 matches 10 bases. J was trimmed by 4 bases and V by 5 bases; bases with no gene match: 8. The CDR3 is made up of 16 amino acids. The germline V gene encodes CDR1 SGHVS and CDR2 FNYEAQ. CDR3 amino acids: CASSLGTGEMNQPQHF. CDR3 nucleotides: TGTGCCAGCAGCCTCGGGACAGGGGAAATGAATCAGCCCCAGCATTTT.

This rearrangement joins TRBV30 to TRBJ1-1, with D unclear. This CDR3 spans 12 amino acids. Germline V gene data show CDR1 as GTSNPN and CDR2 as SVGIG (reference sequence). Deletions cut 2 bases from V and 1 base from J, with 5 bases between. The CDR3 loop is CAWSNRNTEAFF. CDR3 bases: TGTGCCTGGAGTAACAGGAACACTGAAGCTTTCTTT.

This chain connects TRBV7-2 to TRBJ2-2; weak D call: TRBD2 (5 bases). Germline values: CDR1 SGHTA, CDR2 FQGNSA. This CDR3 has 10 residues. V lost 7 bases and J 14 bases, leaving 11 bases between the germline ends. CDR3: CASMGSDLFF. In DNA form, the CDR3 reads TGTGCCAGCATGGGTAGCGACCTGTTTTTT.